A single sample is the source of the 3 T cell receptor beta chains below, sequenced in a study of blood T cell repertoires in COVID-19 (TCRdb year 2020). Libraries were prepared through the immunoSEQ multiplex PCR assay. In TCRdb, the immuneACCESS table is reduced to in-frame sequences with V and J assigned. These tables do not hold every clone; where another copy was compared, an unresolved V gene accounts for under half, and the others remain unexplained. The sample includes about 150,000 clones, with approximately 90% observed a single time. 3.5% to 5% of the sample lies in the top ten. Sequencing was done on a sample of peripheral blood. The origin of the receptors is a woman aged 60-70 years with active or convalescent COVID-19.

The rearrangement links TRBV18 to TRBJ2-7, with a weak D call TRBD1 (6 bases). The ends were cut back, 6 bases at V and 2 bases at J, with 14 bases in the middle. This CDR3 spans 14 amino acids. Germline lookup yields CDR1 KGHSH and CDR2 LQKENI. The CDR3 coding sequence is TGTGCCAGCTCCGACAGGATGGGGGCCTACGAGCAGTACTTC. It yields the protein CASSDRMGAYEQYF.

The V and J genes are TRBV3-1 (or the pseudogene TRBV3-2) and TRBJ2-2; D is undetermined. Looked up from germline, CDR1 is LGHDT and CDR2 is YNNKEL (reference sequence). This CDR3 is built from 14 residues. The ends were cut back, 7 bases at V and 1 base at J, with 10 bases in the middle. CDR3 in DNA: TGTGCCAGCACCAACCGAGGGAACACCGGGGAGCTGTTTTTT. It translates to CASTNRGNTGELFF.

This clone has a single count. The chain uses TRBV4-3 and TRBJ1-2; no firm D call. V was trimmed by 1 base and J by 2 bases, leaving 5 bases between them. The CDR3 extends over 13 amino acids. CDR1 is LGHNA and CDR2 is YSLEER in the germline V gene. The DNA of the CDR3 is TGCGCCAGCAGCCAAGGCGAGAACTATGGCTACACCTTC. Its protein product is CASSQGENYGYTF.